These T cell receptor beta chains were read from a single sample in a study of T-cell memory formation after mild COVID-19. MiXCR was run by TCRdb on the 5' RACE reads, yielding one entry per CDR3 protein. The sample has 400,000 to 500,000 distinct CDR3 sequences, around 20% seen once. The sample consisted of PBMCs or a T cell subset sorted from them (not recorded which). The source of these receptors is an adult woman who had mild COVID-19 (a few samples of this study predate the infection). Cell type and time point are not known. Each CDR3 is given with its conserved first and last residue. D genes are given only for firm matches. Size is stated for part of the rows, as once, few or many counts, or as a class when the clone is expanded.

V: TRBV7-8
D: TRBD1
size: few
J: TRBJ2-3
CDR3: CASSQPGGLGTDTQYF
DNA: TGTGCCAGCAGCCAACCAGGGGGCTTGGGCACAGATACGCAGTATTTT

V: TRBV7-3
D: -
size: -
J: TRBJ1-1
CDR3: CASSLGLGQNTEAFF
DNA: TGTGCCAGCAGCCTCGGGCTCGGACAGAACACTGAAGCTTTCTTT

V: TRBV7-8
D: TRBD1
size: -
J: TRBJ1-2
CDR3: CASSLTGQESYGYTF
DNA: TGTGCCAGCAGCTTGACGGGACAGGAAAGCTATGGCTACACCTTC

V: TRBV20-1
D: -
size: -
J: TRBJ2-7
CDR3: CSARDFDSPVMYEQYF
DNA: TGCAGTGCTAGAGATTTTGACAGTCCCGTCATGTACGAGCAGTACTTC

V: TRBV29-1
D: -
size: few
J: TRBJ2-2
CDR3: CSGLEANTGELFF
DNA: TGCAGCGGGTTGGAAGCAAACACCGGGGAGCTGTTTTTT

V: TRBV30
D: -
size: few
J: TRBJ2-1
CDR3: CAWTSGWYNEQFF
DNA: TGTGCCTGGACCAGCGGGTGGTACAATGAGCAGTTCTTC

V: TRBV4-2
D: -
size: -
J: TRBJ2-3
CDR3: CASSRPQGTTTDTQYF
DNA: TGTGCCAGCAGCCGGCCCCAGGGGACCACCACAGATACGCAGTATTTT

V: TRBV2
D: -
size: few
J: TRBJ2-1
CDR3: CAVGAYNEQFF
DNA: TGTGCCGTGGGGGCCTACAATGAGCAGTTCTTC

V: TRBV12-3/TRBV12-4
D: -
size: -
J: TRBJ2-7
CDR3: CASSLGGGTSYEQYF
DNA: TGTGCCAGCAGTTTAGGAGGCGGGACCTCCTACGAGCAGTACTTC

V: TRBV6-1
D: -
size: few
J: TRBJ2-2
CDR3: CASRVATPNTGELFF
DNA: TGTGCCAGCCGTGTAGCCACCCCGAACACCGGGGAGCTGTTTTTT

V: TRBV6-2/TRBV6-3
D: -
size: few
J: TRBJ2-2
CDR3: CASSPRVNTGELFF
DNA: TGTGCCAGCAGCCCACGGGTCAACACCGGGGAGCTGTTTTTT

V: TRBV11-3
D: -
size: few
J: TRBJ2-5
CDR3: CASSFGWGETQYF
DNA: TGTGCCAGCAGCTTCGGCTGGGGGGAGACCCAGTACTTC

V: TRBV10-2
D: -
size: -
J: TRBJ2-5
CDR3: CAIVGRSGETQYF
DNA: TGCGCCATCGTGGGGAGAAGCGGAGAGACCCAGTACTTC

V: TRBV18
D: -
size: few
J: TRBJ2-2
CDR3: CASSASVTGELFF
DNA: TGTGCCAGCTCAGCGAGTGTGACCGGGGAGCTGTTTTTT

V: TRBV19
D: -
size: -
J: TRBJ1-2
CDR3: CASSIALVDGYTF
DNA: TGTGCCAGTAGTATAGCTCTGGTCGATGGCTACACCTTC

V: TRBV7-9
D: -
size: few
J: TRBJ2-1
CDR3: CASSLGFVGAYNEQFF
DNA: TGTGCCAGCAGCTTAGGGTTTGTCGGGGCCTACAATGAGCAGTTCTTC

V: TRBV6-5
D: -
size: few
J: TRBJ2-2
CDR3: CASSYSNPNTGELFF
DNA: TGTGCCAGCAGTTACTCTAACCCGAACACCGGGGAGCTGTTTTTT

V: TRBV12-3/TRBV12-4
D: -
size: -
J: TRBJ2-5
CDR3: CASSPGGTAQETQYF
DNA: TGTGCCAGCAGCCCCGGGGGGACAGCCCAAGAGACCCAGTACTTC

V: TRBV7-9
D: -
size: few
J: TRBJ2-3
CDR3: CASSTTMPEGGGVDTQYF
DNA: TGTGCCAGCAGCACGACCATGCCCGAGGGCGGGGGCGTAGATACGCAGTATTTT

V: TRBV9
D: -
size: -
J: TRBJ2-7
CDR3: CASSPGGVFEQYF
DNA: TGTGCCAGCAGCCCAGGCGGAGTATTCGAGCAGTACTTC

V: TRBV7-9
D: -
size: -
J: TRBJ2-5
CDR3: CASRRGSEETQYF
DNA: TGTGCCAGCAGACGAGGGTCAGAAGAGACCCAGTACTTC

V: TRBV3-1
D: -
size: -
J: TRBJ1-1
CDR3: CASSQVGLNTEAFF
DNA: TGTGCCAGCAGCCAAGTTGGGCTGAACACTGAAGCTTTCTTT

V: TRBV25-1
D: TRBD1
size: -
J: TRBJ1-4
CDR3: CASSDNRGNEKLFF
DNA: TGTGCCAGCAGTGATAACAGGGGGAATGAAAAACTGTTTTTT

V: TRBV29-1
D: TRBD2
size: -
J: TRBJ2-7
CDR3: CSAGTSAGSTYEQYF
DNA: TGCAGCGCCGGGACTAGCGCGGGATCAACCTACGAGCAGTACTTC

V: TRBV6-6
D: -
size: -
J: TRBJ1-2
CDR3: CASSYAGDGYTF
DNA: TGTGCCAGCAGTTACGCGGGGGATGGCTACACCTTC

V: TRBV5-1
D: -
size: few
J: TRBJ2-3
CDR3: CASSSRAGTDTQYF
DNA: TGCGCCAGCAGCTCCAGGGCGGGCACAGATACGCAGTATTTT

V: TRBV6-5
D: TRBD2
size: -
J: TRBJ2-1
CDR3: CASSYLLAGRSYNEQFF
DNA: TGTGCCAGCAGTTACCTTCTAGCGGGAAGATCCTACAATGAGCAGTTCTTC

V: TRBV9
D: TRBD2
size: few
J: TRBJ2-5
CDR3: CASSPSSGGAWETQYF
DNA: TGTGCCAGCAGCCCCTCTAGCGGGGGGGCCTGGGAGACCCAGTACTTC

V: TRBV15
D: -
size: -
J: TRBJ2-2
CDR3: CATSRATGPNTGELFF
DNA: TGTGCCACCAGCAGAGCGACGGGACCCAACACCGGGGAGCTGTTTTTT

V: TRBV6-5
D: -
size: few
J: TRBJ1-1
CDR3: CASSPTARGTEAFF
DNA: TGTGCCAGCAGTCCTACAGCGAGAGGGACTGAAGCTTTCTTT

V: TRBV9
D: -
size: many
J: TRBJ2-7
CDR3: CASSVGSGSSYEQYF
DNA: TGTGCCAGCAGCGTAGGGTCAGGTAGCTCCTACGAGCAGTACTTC

V: TRBV5-1
D: -
size: few
J: TRBJ2-3
CDR3: CASSLGGAEDTQYF
DNA: TGCGCCAGCAGCTTAGGGGGAGCCGAGGATACGCAGTATTTT

V: TRBV15
D: TRBD2
size: -
J: TRBJ2-1
CDR3: CATSRDQPSGASRGEQFF
DNA: TGTGCCACCAGCAGAGATCAGCCTAGCGGGGCGAGCCGGGGTGAGCAGTTCTTC

V: TRBV5-5
D: -
size: -
J: TRBJ1-4
CDR3: CASSWGNRLNEKLFF
DNA: TGTGCCAGCAGCTGGGGGAACAGGCTGAATGAAAAACTGTTTTTT

V: TRBV7-2
D: TRBD2
size: few
J: TRBJ2-5
CDR3: CASSLTLAGGPRQETQYF
DNA: TGTGCCAGCAGCTTAACACTAGCGGGAGGGCCCCGACAAGAGACCCAGTACTTC

V: TRBV6-1
D: -
size: -
J: TRBJ1-1
CDR3: CASKGMGNTEAFF
DNA: TGTGCCAGCAAGGGAATGGGGAACACTGAAGCTTTCTTT

V: TRBV6-2/TRBV6-3
D: TRBD1
size: few
J: TRBJ2-7
CDR3: CASSSRWTGSYEQYF
DNA: TGTGCCAGCAGTTCTCGCTGGACAGGGTCCTACGAGCAGTACTTC

V: TRBV25-1
D: -
size: -
J: TRBJ2-1
CDR3: CASSVRGGGRFGLPSNNEQFF
DNA: TGTGCCAGCAGTGTCCGAGGGGGTGGTAGATTCGGCCTGCCCTCCAACAATGAGCAGTTCTTC

V: TRBV6-2/TRBV6-3
D: -
size: -
J: TRBJ2-7
CDR3: CASRDVNYEQYF
DNA: TGTGCCAGCAGAGATGTGAACTACGAGCAGTACTTC

V: TRBV29-1
D: -
size: few
J: TRBJ1-1
CDR3: CSVEPIGGYTEAFF
DNA: TGCAGCGTTGAACCGATTGGGGGATACACTGAAGCTTTCTTT

V: TRBV15
D: -
size: -
J: TRBJ2-3
CDR3: CATSRVTGVTQYF
DNA: TGTGCCACCAGCAGAGTTACGGGGGTTACGCAGTATTTT

V: TRBV24-1
D: TRBD1
size: few
J: TRBJ1-1
CDR3: CATSETGVGTEAFF
DNA: TGTGCCACCAGTGAAACAGGGGTGGGCACTGAAGCTTTCTTT

V: TRBV5-6
D: -
size: -
J: TRBJ1-1
CDR3: CASSFVLGTTEAFF
DNA: TGTGCCAGCAGCTTTGTTTTGGGTACCACTGAAGCTTTCTTT

V: TRBV24-1
D: -
size: -
J: TRBJ1-2
CDR3: CATSVPGLNYGYTF
DNA: TGTGCCACCAGTGTCCCAGGGCTCAACTATGGCTACACCTTC

V: TRBV19
D: -
size: many
J: TRBJ2-3
CDR3: CASSIGLGLPDTQYF
DNA: TGTGCCAGTAGTATAGGACTAGGGCTGCCAGATACGCAGTATTTT

V: TRBV24-1
D: TRBD1
size: -
J: TRBJ2-1
CDR3: CASSPGTGVRVSYNEQFF
DNA: TGTGCCTCCTCTCCCGGGACAGGGGTCCGTGTTTCCTACAATGAGCAGTTCTTC

V: TRBV29-1
D: -
size: -
J: TRBJ2-7
CDR3: CSVWGQGLQYEQYF
DNA: TGCAGCGTTTGGGGGCAGGGGTTGCAGTACGAGCAGTACTTC

V: TRBV6-6
D: -
size: few
J: TRBJ2-4
CDR3: CASSYSSDGENIQYF
DNA: TGTGCCAGCAGTTACTCTAGTGACGGAGAAAACATTCAGTACTTC

V: TRBV7-6
D: -
size: few
J: TRBJ2-5
CDR3: CASSWDETQYF
DNA: TGTGCCAGCAGCTGGGATGAGACCCAGTACTTC